The 10 T cell receptor beta chains below all came from one sample that was sequenced in a study of memory CD4+ T cells and cytomegalovirus serostatus. The repertoire was sequenced with immunoSEQ multiplex PCR; TCRdb's copy has only in-frame clones and lacks some. The repertoire includes 50,000 or so clones, approximately 80% of them detected once, and approximately 0.64% sits in the top ten. The sort gate was single viable CD3+CD4+CD8-CD45RO+ cells for memory CD4+ T cells. Sequencing input: memory CD4+ T cells from blood. The source is an adult in good health and CMV-seronegative.

Points on this clone: The junction and the germline gene differ at one end; a read error may be behind it. The V gene is TRBV29-1, the J gene TRBJ2-7, with D possibly being TRBD1 (7 bases). This CDR3 is 13 amino acids long. Germline V CDR1 and CDR2: SQVTM, ANQGSEA. The chain's CDR3 is CSAEGAGGLEQYF. The CDR3 region has the DNA TGCAGCGCTGAAGGCGCAGGGGGGTTGGAGCAGTACTTC.

The gene calls are TRBV19 and TRBJ2-2; weak D call: TRBD1 (6 bases). CDR1 LNHDA and CDR2 SQIVND come from the germline V gene (reference sequence). CDR3 length: 16 amino acids. With 5 bases removed from V and 1 base from J, the gap between germline ends came to 14 bases. The CDR3 reads CASSPRGQMNTGELFF. In DNA form, the CDR3 reads TGTGCCAGTAGTCCCCGCGGACAGATGAACACCGGGGAGCTGTTTTTT.

This clone is medium-sized by share. V usage is TRBV19 and J usage is TRBJ2-7, with D possibly being TRBD1 (6 bases). The CDR3 is 15 residues long. Germline CDR1 LNHDA, CDR2 SQIVND (reference sequence). The V gene lost 4 bases and the J gene lost 5 bases, with 18 bases spanning the gap. The CDR3 nucleotides are TGTGCCAGTAGTACAGAACAGGGATCCCACGACGAGCAGTACTTC. As protein: CASSTEQGSHDEQYF.

The chain couples TRBV27 to TRBJ2-3, with 9 bases fitting TRBD1. The CDR3 runs to 15 residues. Trimming at V came to 5 bases and at J to 5 bases, leaving 8 bases not matched to a gene. CDR1 MNHEY and CDR2 SMNVEV come from the germline V gene (reference sequence). CDR3 coding DNA: TGTGCCAGCAGTACCCGGGACAGGGTAGTAGATACGCAGTATTTT. Residues: CASSTRDRVVDTQYF.

This clone has only a few counts. The CDR3 protein is CASSQESEQSAPLHF. In DNA, the CDR3 is TGTGCCAGCAGCCAAGAGTCTGAACAGAGTGCACCCCTCCACTTT. The gene calls are TRBV4-2 and TRBJ1-6; D gene unclear. V lost 0 bases and J lost 11, with 14 bases in between. This CDR3 region has 15 residues. Germline CDR1 LGHNA, CDR2 YNFKEQ.

This clone was picked up one time. The chain recombines TRBV5-8 with TRBJ2-2; the match to TRBD1 covers 11 bases. This CDR3 comprises 17 residues. The V gene's germline CDR1 is SGHTS and CDR2 YDEGEE. J gave up 5 bases and V 3 bases, and 9 bases lay outside the gene matches. This CDR3 reads CASSSGQGALGTGELFF. The CDR3 DNA sequence: TGTGCCAGCAGCTCAGGACAGGGGGCCCTGGGGACCGGGGAGCTGTTTTTT.

The DNA for the CDR3 is TGTGCCAGCAGCCCCGACAGAGATCAGCCCCAGCATTTT. It codes for CASSPDRDQPQHF. The rearrangement links TRBV7-2 to TRBJ1-5; maybe TRBD1 (5 bases). CDR1 and CDR2 (germline): SGHTA, FQGNSA. The V gene lost 5 bases and the J gene lost 5 bases, with 10 bases spanning the gap. The CDR3 is 13 amino acids.

CDR3 sequence reads: CASSSSGGLTDTQYF. CDR3 bases: TGTGCCAGCAGTTCCTCGGGGGGACTCACAGATACGCAGTATTTT. V usage is TRBV27 and J usage is TRBJ2-3, with 7 bases matching TRBD2. There are 15 residues in the CDR3. Germline CDR1 is MNHEY and CDR2 is SMNVEV (reference sequence). Unmatched junction bases numbered 6, after V lost 4 bases and J lost 2 bases.

V gene TRBV4-3 combines with J gene TRBJ2-7; D remains ambiguous. Germline V gives CDR1 LGHNA, CDR2 YSLEER. The CDR3 has 13 residues. The germline V and J ends were trimmed by 4 bases and 6 bases, with 13 bases remaining between them. The CDR3, as DNA: TGCGCCAGCAGCCCTATTCCGAGGCGCGAGCAGTACTTC. Protein product: CASSPIPRREQYF.

The chain joins TRBV6-6 to TRBJ1-2; D call uncertain. V gave up 7 bases and J gave up 6 bases, with 21 bases separating them. From germline, CDR1 is MNHNY and CDR2 SVGAGI (reference sequence). The CDR3 sequence is 15 residues long. The CDR3 here is CASITPNGRGDGYTF. In DNA form, the CDR3 reads TGTGCCAGCATCACCCCGAATGGGCGCGGGGATGGCTACACCTTC.